Each of the 28 T cell receptor beta chains below was sequenced from the same sample in a study of T cells after yellow fever vaccination. Each CDR3 protein is one row after TCRdb ran MiXCR on the 5' RACE reads. Among about 240,000 distinct CDR3 sequences listed, 6% to 7.5% were seen once. The sample here was CD4+ T cells sorted from PBMCs, taken 15 days after the yellow fever booster vaccination. The receptor source for this set is a man between 25 and 39 years old who received the YFV17D yellow fever vaccine.

This clonotype was counted between two and nine times. CDR3 protein: CASILGGLAGGREQFF. In DNA form, the CDR3 reads TGTGCCAGCATCCTGGGAGGGCTAGCGGGAGGTAGAGAGCAGTTCTTC. This chain uses TRBV12-3 or TRBV12-4 with TRBJ2-1, with 11 bases fitting TRBD2. This CDR3 region has 16 residues. The V segment lost 7 bases and the J segment 10 bases; nucleotides outside the gene matches: 15.

The sample holds many counts of this clonotype. This sequence joins TRBV12-3 or TRBV12-4 and TRBJ2-1; D possibly matches TRBD1 or TRBD2 (6 bases each). The CDR3 contains 13 residues. Trimming took 5 bases from V and 10 from J, leaving 15 bases between them. CDR3 sequence: CASSHRDSGEQFF. The CDR3 bases are TGTGCCAGCAGTCACAGGGATAGCGGAGAGCAGTTCTTC.

This chain links TRBV6-2 or TRBV6-3 with TRBJ2-1, with 7 bases identical to TRBD2. V shed 7 bases and J 6 bases; nucleotides not matched to a gene: 12. CDR1 and CDR2 from the germline V gene are MNHEY and SVGEGT. CDR3 length: 15 amino acids. The CDR3 DNA is TGTGCCAGCACCCTGGCGGGAGTAAATTCCAATGAGCAGTTCTTC. This encodes CASTLAGVNSNEQFF.

Note on this clonotype: The conserved phenylalanine or tryptophan is not found at the CDR3 terminus, so this likely reflects a read error. This chain joins TRBV10-3 and TRBJ2-4, with D unresolved. The V and J ends lost 6 bases and 3 bases respectively, with 9 bases between them. This CDR3 is 13 amino acids long. Germline loops: CDR1 ENHRY, CDR2 SYGVKD. CDR3 bases: TGTGCCATCAGCGGAGCCGGCAAAAACATTCAGTACTCC. It encodes CAISGAGKNIQYS.

This chain joins TRBV19 and TRBJ2-7; 10 nucleotides match TRBD1. The ends lost 8 bases at V and 1 base at J; junction bases unmatched: 8. The CDR3 spans 15 residues. Germline V gene data show CDR1 as LNHDA and CDR2 as SQIVND (reference sequence). This CDR3 is CASSPGQGVSYEQYF. The CDR3 DNA follows: TGTGCCAGTTCCCCCGGACAGGGGGTGTCCTACGAGCAGTACTTC.

This clonotype has only one observation. The V call is TRBV20-1, the J call TRBJ2-7, with TRBD2 matching 11 bases. This CDR3 is 13 amino acids long. The J segment lost 3 bases and the V segment lost 6 bases, leaving 4 bases of the junction unmatched. Germline CDR1 is DFQATT and CDR2 is SNEGSKA (reference sequence). Written as DNA, the CDR3 is TGCAGTGCCAAGGGACTAGCGGTCTACGAGCAGTACTTC. Its protein product is CSAKGLAVYEQYF.

The chain combines TRBV12-3 or TRBV12-4 with TRBJ1-5; no definite D call. The CDR3 spans 15 residues. V lost 3 bases and J 6 bases, leaving 15 bases between the germline ends. CDR3 sequence reads: CASSFGDSGSQPQHF. Written as DNA, the CDR3 is TGTGCCAGCAGTTTTGGGGATTCAGGTTCTCAGCCCCAGCATTTT.

Only a few counts were recorded for this clonotype. The V gene is TRBV15, the J gene TRBJ2-1; D may be TRBD2 (6 bases). Trimming removed 2 bases at V and 3 bases at J, with 14 bases between. The CDR3 covers 16 residues. The germline gives CDR1 LNHNV, CDR2 YYDKDF (reference sequence). CDR3 amino acids: CATSRIGSGYYNEQFF. The CDR3, as DNA: TGTGCCACCAGCAGAATCGGGAGCGGGTACTACAATGAGCAGTTCTTC.

At least ten counts were recorded for this clonotype. J is TRBJ2-7 and V is TRBV6-2 or TRBV6-3; 9 bases are a match to TRBD2. The CDR3 is 15 amino acids. Germline CDR1 MNHEY, CDR2 SVGEGT. After removal of 8 bases from V and 6 bases from J, the junction contained 14 bases not matched to a gene. CDR3 in amino acids: CASLSGGRGPSEQYF. The CDR3 DNA is TGTGCCAGCCTCAGCGGGGGGAGAGGACCCTCCGAGCAGTACTTC.

CDR3 DNA: TGCAGTGCTACCAGGGGGACTGAAGCTTTCTTT. This encodes CSATRGTEAFF. This sequence joins TRBV20-1 and TRBJ1-1; 7 nucleotides align to TRBD1. Germline V gene lookup returns CDR1 DFQATT and CDR2 SNEGSKA (reference sequence). Trimming took 4 bases from V and 5 from J; bases not matched to a gene: 1. There are 11 residues in the CDR3.

Only a few counts were recorded for this clonotype. V is TRBV18 and J is TRBJ2-2, with D unclear. The length of the CDR3 is 15 residues. The germline V gene has CDR1 KGHSH and CDR2 LQKENI. Trimming removed 4 bases from V and 3 bases from J, with 12 bases in between. Written as DNA, the CDR3 is TGTGCCAGCTCACGGGATGCTTCTCACACCGGGGAGCTGTTTTTT. It encodes CASSRDASHTGELFF.

J is TRBJ1-5 and V is TRBV20-1, with a weak D call TRBD1 (5 bases). The length of the CDR3 is 14 residues. Germline-derived CDR1 and CDR2 are DFQATT and SNEGSKA (reference sequence). V lost 0 bases and J 7 bases, leaving 13 bases between the germline ends. The CDR3 region is CSAREPRGDQPQHF. CDR3 sequence (DNA): TGCAGTGCTAGAGAGCCCCGGGGCGACCAGCCCCAGCATTTT.

This clonotype was picked up a small number of times. This chain connects TRBV20-1 to TRBJ2-1, with 7 positions matching TRBD2. The V segment lost 2 bases and the J segment 4 bases; nucleotides outside the gene matches: 8. Germline V lookup: CDR1 DFQATT, CDR2 SNEGSKA (reference sequence). The CDR3 has 15 amino acids. DNA of the CDR3: TGCAGTGCTAGATCGACTAGCAGTTGGTACAATGAGCAGTTCTTC. The encoded protein is CSARSTSSWYNEQFF.

V usage is TRBV19 and J usage is TRBJ2-1; 11 nucleotides match TRBD2. With V trimmed by 7 bases and J by 4 bases, 6 bases remained unmatched. Germline V gene data show CDR1 as LNHDA and CDR2 as SQIVND (reference sequence). There are 15 residues in the CDR3. CDR3 nucleotides: TGTGCCAGTACCCCACTAGCGGGGGTGTACAATGAGCAGTTCTTC. It encodes CASTPLAGVYNEQFF.

This clonotype showed up just a few times. The chain joins TRBV7-2 to TRBJ2-2; D gene uncertain. V was shortened by 5 bases and J by 1 base, with 8 bases between the two germline ends. The length of the CDR3 is 14 residues. The germline V gene encodes CDR1 SGHTA and CDR2 FQGNSA. The chain's CDR3 is CASSTGLNTGELFF. DNA for the CDR3: TGTGCCAGCAGCACTGGATTGAACACCGGGGAGCTGTTTTTT.

This clonotype has at least ten counts. The rearrangement joins TRBV20-1 to TRBJ2-1; D is possibly TRBD1 (6 bases). V shed 4 bases and J shed 8 bases, with 21 bases lying between them. Germline assignment: CDR1 DFQATT and CDR2 SNEGSKA (reference sequence). The CDR3 consists of 15 residues. In DNA form, the CDR3 reads TGCAGTGCTACGCCCGGGACAACAAAGGGCTATGAGCAGTTCTTC. Translation: CSATPGTTKGYEQFF.

This chain uses TRBV19 with TRBJ2-2, with D tentatively TRBD2 (5 bases). This CDR3 comprises 15 residues. The germline CDR1 and CDR2 sequences are LNHDA and SQIVND (reference sequence). Between the trimmed V and J ends, which lost 1 base and 4 bases, there was a span of 10 bases. CDR3 residues: CASSIGRAATGELFF. The DNA for the CDR3 is TGTGCCAGTAGTATAGGAAGAGCGGCCACCGGGGAGCTGTTTTTT.

This clonotype has more than one count but fewer than ten. The gene calls are TRBV10-2 and TRBJ2-5; TRBD2 aligns across 9 bases. Germline CDR1 is WSHSY and CDR2 is SAAADI. The V gene end was trimmed by 2 bases and the J gene end by 3 bases; junction bases not matched to a gene: 10. There are 17 residues in the CDR3. The CDR3 reads CASSEGSRRLAEETQYF. The CDR3, as DNA: TGCGCCAGCAGTGAGGGGTCAAGGAGACTAGCGGAAGAGACCCAGTACTTC.

The rearrangement joins TRBV30 to TRBJ2-7; D might be TRBD1 or TRBD2, each matching 6 bases. Per the germline V gene, CDR1 is GTSNPN and CDR2 is SVGIG (reference sequence). This CDR3 has 15 residues. The CDR3 is CLGGFRQVESYEQYF. CDR3 sequence (DNA): TGTCTGGGGGGATTTCGACAGGTAGAATCCTACGAGCAGTACTTC.

For this clonotype: It may be a read error: a sequence one base away is much more abundant. The rearrangement joins TRBV10-3 to TRBJ2-3; D perhaps matches TRBD2 (5 bases). Per the germline V gene, CDR1 is ENHRY and CDR2 is SYGVKD. V was clipped by 6 bases and J by 1 base, with 14 bases between them. The CDR3 runs 15 residues. The CDR3 nucleotides are TGTGCCATCAGCGCTTTGGGAGCGGGCACAGATACGCAGTATTTT. This gives the protein CAISALGAGTDTQYF.

The V and J genes are TRBV7-3 and TRBJ2-1, with D possibly matching TRBD1 (5 bases). Trimming stripped 5 bases from V and 6 bases from J, with 17 bases between. CDR3 size: 15 residues. CDR1 and CDR2 from the germline V gene are SGHTA and FQGTGA. The CDR3 loop reads CASSINQGLSNEQFF. Here the CDR3 DNA reads TGTGCCAGCAGCATAAACCAGGGTTTGTCCAATGAGCAGTTCTTC.

This clonotype was seen a few times. The V gene is TRBV20-1, the J gene TRBJ2-5; 8 bases line up with TRBD2. In germline, CDR1 is DFQATT, CDR2 SNEGSKA (reference sequence). The CDR3 runs 15 residues. With V trimmed by 6 bases and J by 3 bases, 12 bases remained unmatched. CDR3 protein: CSAQSQAGVKETQYF. Written as DNA, the CDR3 is TGCAGTGCCCAAAGCCAAGCGGGAGTGAAAGAGACCCAGTACTTC.

In its sample, this clonotype was seen many times. V gene TRBV6-6 combines with J gene TRBJ2-1; D remains ambiguous. V was pared by 4 bases and J by 9 bases, with 7 bases between. The CDR3 totals 11 residues. Germline lookup yields CDR1 MNHNY and CDR2 SVGAGI (reference sequence). The chain's CDR3 is CASSLVGEQFF. The CDR3 region has the DNA TGTGCCAGCAGTTTGGTGGGTGAGCAGTTCTTC.

This clonotype appeared many times. This chain uses TRBV5-1 with TRBJ1-1; 7 positions match TRBD1. This CDR3 contains 15 residues. Germline trimming cut 4 bases from V and 4 bases from J; bases unmatched to any gene: 10. The germline gives CDR1 SGHRS, CDR2 YFSETQ. The CDR3 spells CASSTTGDVSTEAFF. The CDR3 bases are TGCGCCAGCAGCACAACAGGGGATGTAAGCACTGAAGCTTTCTTT.

The chain is built from TRBV5-1 and TRBJ1-6, with D maybe TRBD1 (5 bases). This CDR3 comprises 15 residues. Germline CDR1 is SGHRS and CDR2 is YFSETQ. V lost 3 bases and J 9 bases, leaving 16 bases between the germline ends. The CDR3 protein is CASSSAGTAISPLHF. The CDR3 nucleotides are TGCGCCAGCAGCTCCGCCGGGACGGCCATTTCACCCCTCCACTTT.

This clonotype was seen more than once but under ten times. This chain links TRBV29-1 with TRBJ1-1, with 7 nucleotides matching TRBD1. The CDR3 length is 12 residues. V gave up 4 bases and J gave up 7 bases; unmatched junction bases: 6. The germline CDR1 and CDR2 sequences are SQVTM and ANQGSEA. For the CDR3, the DNA is TGCAGCGTTGGACAGGGCGGATATGAAGCTTTCTTT. Encoded protein: CSVGQGGYEAFF.

This clonotype came up a few times. This sequence joins TRBV28 and TRBJ2-2; 9 bases are a match to TRBD1. The CDR3 spans 15 residues. Germline values: CDR1 MDHEN, CDR2 SYDVKM. V lost 4 bases and J lost 5; bases outside the gene matches: 5. The CDR3 nucleotides read TGTGCCAGCAGTTGGGGGACAGGGCTTACCGGGGAGCTGTTTTTT. Translated, it gives CASSWGTGLTGELFF.

The chain is built from TRBV7-6 and TRBJ2-2; 8 nucleotides line up with TRBD2. The CDR3 length is 18 residues. CDR1 is SGHVS and CDR2 is FNYEAQ in the germline V gene. Losses at the gene ends were 1 base for V and 0 bases for J; bases not matched to a gene: 7. This CDR3 reads CASSLVWASGSNTGELFF. The CDR3 nucleotides are TGTGCCAGCAGCTTAGTATGGGCTAGCGGGTCGAACACCGGGGAGCTGTTTTTT.